The 5 T cell receptor beta chains given below trace back to one sample, sequenced in a study of control samples from healthy donors and cancer patients. The data were produced by immunoSEQ multiplex PCR, yet TCRdb's version contains in-frame clones alone and is incomplete. The sample shows approximately 190,000 clones, 91% of them seen only once. The sequencing sample was made of blood. The receptors come from a man aged 25 to 40 in good health.

This clone was recorded only once. The genes are TRBV3-1 (or the pseudogene TRBV3-2) and TRBJ1-3, with D uncertain. Trimming stripped 11 bases from V and 2 bases from J, with 13 bases between. Germline CDR1 is LGHDT and CDR2 is YNNKEL (reference sequence). The CDR3 spans 13 residues. The CDR3: CAVAEGTGNTIYF. CDR3 coding DNA: TGTGCCGTAGCGGAGGGTACTGGAAACACCATATATTTT.

The V call is TRBV6-5, the J call TRBJ2-1; 8 bases fit TRBD2. The germline gives CDR1 MNHEY, CDR2 SVGAGI. Trimming took 11 bases from V and 6 from J; bases not matched to a gene: 9. The CDR3 consists of 13 residues. This CDR3 reads CASQRGGPNEQFF. The CDR3 DNA is TGTGCCTCTCAACGGGGGGGCCCCAATGAGCAGTTCTTC.

V gene TRBV9 combines with J gene TRBJ1-5, with D possibly being TRBD1 (5 bases). Germline CDR1 SGDLS, CDR2 YYNGEE. V was cut by 0 bases and J by 9 bases, with 10 bases left in between. This CDR3 has 13 residues. CDR3 region: CASSVGTGGPQHF. In DNA, the CDR3 is TGTGCCAGCAGCGTAGGAACGGGGGGGCCCCAGCATTTT.

The J gene is TRBJ2-1, the V gene TRBV30; D call uncertain. V gave up 0 bases and J gave up 7 bases, with 7 bases separating them. The CDR3 has 12 residues. The V gene's germline CDR1 is GTSNPN and CDR2 SVGIG (reference sequence). The CDR3 nucleotides read TGTGCCTGGAGTGTAAATGGAAATGAGCAGTTCTTC. Its translation is CAWSVNGNEQFF.

The V gene is TRBV5-1, the J gene TRBJ1-2; 7 bases agree with TRBD1. With V trimmed by 4 bases and J by 3 bases, 3 bases remained unmatched. CDR1 is SGHRS, CDR2 YFSETQ, per germline. The CDR3 runs 13 residues. CDR3 coding DNA: TGCGCCAGCAGCGGGGGGACAGACTATGGCTACACCTTC. Amino acids: CASSGGTDYGYTF.